These T cell receptor beta chains were read from a single sample in a study of cytomegalovirus exposure and HLA in healthy donors. Method: immunoSEQ multiplex PCR; TCRdb's copy keeps in-frame clones and lacks some. The table shows 150,000 to 200,000 clones, with approximately 87% occurring only once. Sequenced material: PBMCs. The receptors derive from a woman aged 25 to 39 in good health and CMV-seronegative. The CDR3 runs from the conserved cysteine through the conserved F or W. D genes are given only for firm matches. Clone size is stated in some rows and not others, as once, few, many or a class when expanded.

clone size	J gene	D gene	V gene	CDR3 protein	CDR3 DNA
.	TRBJ2-7	TRBD1	TRBV9	CASSEHRGPTYEQYF	TGTGCCAGCAGCGAACACAGGGGGCCAACCTACGAGCAGTACTTC
.	TRBJ2-1	.	TRBV6-1	CASSETSTGPYNEQFF	TGTGCCAGCAGTGAAACCTCGACAGGACCCTACAATGAGCAGTTCTTC
.	TRBJ2-7	.	TRBV7-3	CASSRSGSYEQYF	TGTGCCAGCAGCCGGTCAGGTAGCTACGAGCAGTACTTC
.	TRBJ2-7	.	TRBV28	CASSLWDAATYEQYF	TGTGCCAGCAGTTTATGGGACGCTGCTACCTACGAGCAGTACTTC
.	TRBJ1-2	TRBD1	TRBV28	CASSLWGDRSYTF	TGTGCCAGCAGTTTATGGGGGGACAGGAGCTACACCTTC
.	TRBJ2-7	.	TRBV18	CASSGATYEQYF	TGTGCCAGCTCAGGGGCGACCTACGAGCAGTACTTC
.	TRBJ2-2	TRBD1	TRBV5-1	CASSSRTGIGGELFF	TGCGCCAGCAGCAGCAGGACAGGGATAGGCGGGGAGCTGTTTTTT
.	TRBJ1-1	.	TRBV9	CASSETSQQDSYNTEAFF	TGTGCCAGCAGCGAAACGTCTCAACAGGACAGCTACAACACTGAAGCTTTCTTT
.	TRBJ2-1	.	TRBV25-1	CASSPSYNEQFF	TGTGCCAGCAGTCCTAGCTACAATGAGCAGTTCTTC
.	TRBJ1-2	.	TRBV2	CASRRQASLYGYTF	TGTGCCAGCAGGAGACAGGCCTCCCTGTATGGCTACACCTTC
.	TRBJ2-7	.	TRBV5-1	CASSLWQGESYEQYF	TGCGCCAGCAGCTTGTGGCAGGGCGAGTCCTACGAGCAGTACTTC
.	TRBJ1-2	.	TRBV29-1	CSVAGLYGYTF	TGCAGCGTCGCCGGCCTCTATGGCTACACCTTC
.	TRBJ2-7	.	TRBV28	CASVGTTPPYEQYF	TGTGCCAGCGTAGGCACTACTCCGCCCTACGAGCAGTACTTC
.	TRBJ1-4	TRBD1	TRBV5-1	CASSLEGALYEKLFF	TGCGCCAGCAGCTTGGAGGGGGCTCTTTATGAAAAACTGTTTTTT
once	TRBJ2-3	.	TRBV7-9	CASSSDITDTQYF	TGTGCCAGCAGCTCTGACATCACAGATACGCAGTATTTT
once	TRBJ2-4	.	TRBV28	CASSLSPQTNIQYF	TGTGCCAGCAGTTTGTCCCCACAGACAAACATTCAGTACTTC
.	TRBJ2-3	.	TRBV15	CATSRGSGFTDTQYF	TGTGCCACCAGCAGAGGGTCAGGGTTCACAGATACGCAGTATTTT
.	TRBJ2-5	TRBD1	TRBV5-6	CASSPDRPGETQYF	TGTGCCAGCAGCCCGGACAGGCCGGGGGAGACCCAGTACTTC
.	TRBJ1-1	.	TRBV6-5	CASSYSEENTEAFF	TGTGCCAGCAGTTACTCGGAAGAGAACACTGAAGCTTTCTTT
.	TRBJ1-2	.	TRBV29-1	CSVEDGSRATGYTF	TGCAGCGTTGAAGATGGTAGTCGGGCAACTGGCTACACCTTC
.	TRBJ2-2	.	TRBV15	CATSRSSPRTGELFF	TGTGCCACCAGCAGGTCTAGCCCCCGTACCGGGGAGCTGTTTTTT
few	TRBJ2-5	.	TRBV18	CASSPLQTQYF	TGTGCCAGCTCACCACTTCAGACCCAGTACTTC
.	TRBJ2-1	TRBD2	TRBV2	CASSLPASGTTDNEQFF	TGTGCCAGCAGTTTGCCCGCCTCCGGGACTACAGACAATGAGCAGTTCTTC
.	TRBJ1-3	.	TRBV25-1	CASSPGSGNTIYF	TGTGCCAGCAGTCCAGGGTCTGGAAACACCATATATTTT
.	TRBJ2-4	.	TRBV28	CASSAGQLNIQYF	TGTGCCAGCAGTGCTGGACAGCTAAACATTCAGTACTTC
.	TRBJ1-6	.	TRBV7-4	CASSLLTTGKFTNSPLHF	TGTGCCAGCAGCTTATTGACTACAGGGAAGTTTACAAATTCACCCCTCCACTTT
.	TRBJ2-7	.	TRBV6-1	CASSEGTVGTYEQYF	TGTGCCAGCAGTGAAGGGACAGTTGGGACCTACGAGCAGTACTTC
.	TRBJ2-1	TRBD2	TRBV29-1	CSVERAGGAYNEQFF	TGCAGCGTTGAGCGTGCGGGGGGCGCTTACAATGAGCAGTTCTTC
.	TRBJ1-2	.	TRBV19	CASSIPGRGNDYGYTF	TGTGCCAGTAGTATCCCTGGCAGGGGAAACGACTATGGCTACACCTTC
.	TRBJ2-7	.	TRBV11-2	CASSLEDGREKYF	TGTGCCAGCAGCTTGGAGGACGGAAGGGAGAAGTACTTC
.	TRBJ2-3	TRBD2	TRBV9	CASSVAGGPTDTQYF	TGTGCCAGCAGCGTAGCGGGGGGGCCCACAGATACGCAGTATTTT
.	TRBJ2-2	.	TRBV27	CASSVSNTGELFF	TGTGCCAGCAGTGTCTCGAACACCGGGGAGCTGTTTTTT
.	TRBJ2-3	.	TRBV13	CASSLVGGIGTDTQYF	TGTGCCAGCAGCTTAGTTGGAGGGATCGGGACAGATACGCAGTATTTT
.	TRBJ1-5	TRBD1	TRBV19	CASGRDRQYQPQHF	TGTGCCAGTGGCCGGGACAGGCAGTATCAGCCCCAGCATTTT
once	TRBJ1-1	.	TRBV19	CASRDQLNTEAFF	TGTGCCAGTAGAGACCAGTTGAACACTGAAGCTTTCTTT
.	TRBJ2-5	.	TRBV5-4	CASSLAAVIQETQYF	TGTGCCAGCAGCTTGGCCGCAGTGATCCAAGAGACCCAGTACTTC